This TCR beta chain was obtained from a study of blood T cell repertoires in COVID-19. V shed 5 bases and J 2 bases; nucleotides not matched to a gene: 5. This CDR3 region has 14 residues. Germline V gene sequence: CDR1 MNHEY, CDR2 SVGAGI. This clone was recorded once. The authors' processing: Nucleated cell number was recorded as an estimate derived from reference gene primer amplification. The repertoire was sequenced with immunoSEQ multiplex PCR; TCRdb's copy has only in-frame clones and lacks some. V and J calls and clone size come straight from that table; D and trimming were deduced from the DNA. The table has roughly 400,000 clones, more than 70% seen once.

The clonotype originates from a woman aged 18-29 years who had been exposed to COVID-19. The gene calls are TRBV6-5 and TRBJ1-1; TRBD1 aligns across 7 bases. Sequencing was done on a sample of PBMCs or T cells enriched from blood (not recorded which). The CDR3 loop reads CASSPRTGNTEAFF. As DNA, the CDR3 is TGTGCCAGCAGTCCCCGGACAGGAAACACTGAAGCTTTCTTT.